In this sample, the clone carrying this T cell receptor (beta chain) turned up many times. Its specificity is unknown. The germline CDR1 and CDR2 sequences are SEHNR and FQNEAQ (reference sequence). The CDR3 is made up of 14 amino acids. V lost 1 base, J lost 6 bases, and 13 bases lay in between. This sample stems from a study of CD8+CD57+ T cells in acquired aplastic anemia. The overall study: Mean DNA quantity obtained from sorted CD4+ and CD8+ cells was 3 to 4 ug. Study-level points and caveats: Researchers report that about 28 CD8+ CDR3 sequences appeared in both patients and controls.

Genomic DNA templated the TCR beta VDJ and CDR3 profiling. TCRdb independently ran MiXCR on the reads; one entry per CDR3 protein. The profile shows over 150,000 distinct CDR3 sequences, approximately 43% of them singletons. Sequenced material: sorted CD4+, CD8+, or CD8+CD57+ T cells (not recorded which) from PBMCs. The chain links TRBV7-9 to TRBJ2-7; D possibly corresponds to TRBD2 (7 bases). The TCR was taken from a human donor in good health. CDR3 amino acids: CASSLGRGRSEQYF. CDR3 nucleotides: TGTGCCAGCAGCTTAGGGCGGGGGCGCAGCGAGCAGTACTTC.